This T cell receptor (beta chain) was recorded in a study of shared clonotypes between healthy human individuals. Execution of the assay was at deep level. Profiling relied on immunoSEQ multiplex PCR, and the TCRdb table lists in-frame clones only, not all of them. In the table there are over 2 million clones, approximately 94% of which are singletons. Trimming took 0 bases from V and 4 from J, leaving 12 bases between them. The CDR3 spans 16 residues. Germline assignment: CDR1 LGHNA and CDR2 YNFKEQ. Only CD45RO-negative cells positively selected for CCR7 counted as naive CD8 cells, so terminally differentiated effector memory CD45RA+ cells were excluded.

V usage is TRBV4-2 and J usage is TRBJ1-4; TRBD1 might be the D (5 bases). The sequencing input was naive CD8+ T cells sorted from blood. The TCR originated in a man younger than 30 in good health. The CDR3 DNA reads as TGTGCCAGCAGCCAAGAGGTGGGGCAGAGTAATGAAAAACTGTTTTTT. Its protein is CASSQEVGQSNEKLFF.